This T cell receptor (beta chain) was sequenced during a study of lymphopenia after photon versus proton radiotherapy. Profiling relied on immunoSEQ multiplex PCR, and the TCRdb table lists in-frame clones only, not all of them. The profile shows some 30,000 clones, roughly nine tenths of them singletons. Germline-derived CDR1 and CDR2 are SGHTA and FQGNSA. The junction had 6 bases not matched to a gene; V was cut back by 0 bases and J by 1 base. The CDR3 has 18 amino acids. The clonotype originates from a woman aged 70-85 years with pancreatic cancer. Some clones in this sample may be carry-over from other donors' samples. The chain uses TRBV7-2 and TRBJ2-1, with TRBD2 matching 10 bases. The sequences come from peripheral blood, collected from a patient treated with proton-based radiotherapy. CDR3 DNA: TGTGCCAGCAGCTTAGCTCCGAAAGCGGGAGGGTCCTACAATGAGCAGTTCTTC. It translates to CASSLAPKAGGSYNEQFF.